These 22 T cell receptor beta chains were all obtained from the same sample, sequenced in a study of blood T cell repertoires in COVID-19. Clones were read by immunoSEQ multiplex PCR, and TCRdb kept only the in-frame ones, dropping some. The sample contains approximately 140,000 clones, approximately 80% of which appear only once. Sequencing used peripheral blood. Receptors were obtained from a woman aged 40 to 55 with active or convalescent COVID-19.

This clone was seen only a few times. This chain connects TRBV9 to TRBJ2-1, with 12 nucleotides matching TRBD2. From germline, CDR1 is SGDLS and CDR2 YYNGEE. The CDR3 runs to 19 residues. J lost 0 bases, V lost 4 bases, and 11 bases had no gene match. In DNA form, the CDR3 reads TGTGCCAGCAGCTCTAGCGGGCTAGCGGGGGGGAACTCCTACAATGAGCAGTTCTTC. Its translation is CASSSSGLAGGNSYNEQFF.

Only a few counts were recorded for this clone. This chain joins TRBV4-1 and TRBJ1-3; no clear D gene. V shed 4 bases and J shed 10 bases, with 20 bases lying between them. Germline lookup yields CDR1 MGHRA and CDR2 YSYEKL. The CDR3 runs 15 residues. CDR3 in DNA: TGCGCCAGCAGCCCACGGGAGGATCGGTCGGGTACCATATATTTT. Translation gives CASSPREDRSGTIYF.

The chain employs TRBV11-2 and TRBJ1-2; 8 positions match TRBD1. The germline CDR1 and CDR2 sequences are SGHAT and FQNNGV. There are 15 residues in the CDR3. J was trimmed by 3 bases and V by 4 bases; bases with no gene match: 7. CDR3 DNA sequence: TGTGCCAGCAGCTCAGGACAGGGCAAGCACTATGGCTACACCTTC. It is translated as CASSSGQGKHYGYTF.

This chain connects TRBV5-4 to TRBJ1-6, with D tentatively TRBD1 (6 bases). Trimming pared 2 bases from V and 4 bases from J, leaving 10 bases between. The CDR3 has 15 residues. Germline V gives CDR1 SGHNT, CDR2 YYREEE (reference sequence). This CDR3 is CASSFGQHYNSPLHF. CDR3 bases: TGTGCCAGCAGCTTCGGACAGCATTATAATTCACCCCTCCACTTT.

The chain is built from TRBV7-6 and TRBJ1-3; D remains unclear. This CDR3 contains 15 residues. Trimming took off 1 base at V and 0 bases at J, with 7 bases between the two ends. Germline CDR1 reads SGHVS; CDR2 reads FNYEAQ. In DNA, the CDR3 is TGTGCCAGCAGCTTAGGGCCGATCTCTGGAAACACCATATATTTT. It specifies CASSLGPISGNTIYF.

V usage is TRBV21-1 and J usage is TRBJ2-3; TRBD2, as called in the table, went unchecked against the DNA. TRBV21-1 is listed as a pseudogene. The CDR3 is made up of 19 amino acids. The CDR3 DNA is TGTGCCAGCAGCAAAGCGCCGGCTAGCGGGGGAAATAGCACAGATACGCAGTATTTT. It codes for CASSKAPASGGNSTDTQYF.

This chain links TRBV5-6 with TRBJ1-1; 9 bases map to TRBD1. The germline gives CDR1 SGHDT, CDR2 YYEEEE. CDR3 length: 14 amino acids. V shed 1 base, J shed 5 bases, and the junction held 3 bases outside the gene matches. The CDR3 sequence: CASSLWTGATEAFF. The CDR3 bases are TGTGCCAGCAGCTTGTGGACAGGGGCTACTGAAGCTTTCTTT.

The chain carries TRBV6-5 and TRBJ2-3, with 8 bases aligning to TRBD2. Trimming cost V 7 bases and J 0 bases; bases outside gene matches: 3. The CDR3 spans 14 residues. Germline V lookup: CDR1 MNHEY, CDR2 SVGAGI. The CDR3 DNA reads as TGTGCCAGCATTACTAGCGGAAGCACAGATACGCAGTATTTT. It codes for CASITSGSTDTQYF.

CDR3 DNA sequence: TGTGCCAGTAGTATAGATTACAAGGGGGTTGGAGCTTTCTTT. It codes for CASSIDYKGVGAFF. The rearrangement uses TRBV19 and TRBJ1-1, with D perhaps matching TRBD1 (6 bases). The CDR3 has 14 amino acids. CDR1 is LNHDA, CDR2 SQIVND, per germline (reference sequence). The V and J ends lost 0 bases and 10 bases respectively, with 15 bases between them. Full variable domain (outside the CDR3, taken from reference TRBV19 and TRBJ1-1): DGGITQSPKYLFRKEGQNVTLSCEQNLNHDAMYWYRQDPGQGLRLIYYSQIVNDFQKGDIAEGYSVSREKKESFPLTVTSAQKNPTAFYLCASSIDYKGVGAFFGQGTRLTVV.

CDR3 region: CSVEDSIGMGNTIYF. The CDR3 nucleotides read TGCAGCGTTGAAGATTCAATCGGGATGGGAAACACCATATATTTT. The rearrangement uses TRBV29-1 and TRBJ1-3, with unresolved D. In germline, CDR1 is SQVTM, CDR2 ANQGSEA. V lost 0 bases to trimming and J lost 4 bases, with 13 bases between them. The CDR3 loop spans 15 amino acids.

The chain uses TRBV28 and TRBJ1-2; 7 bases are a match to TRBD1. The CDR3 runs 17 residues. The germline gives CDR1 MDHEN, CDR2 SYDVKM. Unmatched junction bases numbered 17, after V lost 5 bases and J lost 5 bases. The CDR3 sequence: CASSIPGQAPLSYGYTF. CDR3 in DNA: TGTGCCAGCAGTATCCCCGGACAGGCCCCTTTATCGTATGGCTACACCTTC.

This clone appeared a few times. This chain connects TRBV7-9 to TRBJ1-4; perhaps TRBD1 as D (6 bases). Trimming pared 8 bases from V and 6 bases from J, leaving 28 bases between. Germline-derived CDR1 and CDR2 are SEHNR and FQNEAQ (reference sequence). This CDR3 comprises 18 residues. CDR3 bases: TGTGCCAGCGCGGGCCGAACAGGGTCTGAAGGGGAAGATGAAAAACTGTTTTTT. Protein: CASAGRTGSEGEDEKLFF.

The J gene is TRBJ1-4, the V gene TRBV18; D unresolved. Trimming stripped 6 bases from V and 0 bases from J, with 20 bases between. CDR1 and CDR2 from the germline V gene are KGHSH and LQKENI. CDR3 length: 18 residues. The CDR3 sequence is CASSLREASYATNEKLFF. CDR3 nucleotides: TGTGCCAGCTCCCTTAGAGAGGCCTCATACGCAACTAATGAAAAACTGTTTTTT. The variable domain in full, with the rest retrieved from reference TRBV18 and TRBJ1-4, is NAGVMQNPRHLVRRRGQEARLRCSPMKGHSHVYWYRQLPEEGLKFMVYLQKENIIDESGMPKERFSAEFPKEGPSILRIQQVVRGDSAAYFCASSLREASYATNEKLFFGSGTQLSVL.

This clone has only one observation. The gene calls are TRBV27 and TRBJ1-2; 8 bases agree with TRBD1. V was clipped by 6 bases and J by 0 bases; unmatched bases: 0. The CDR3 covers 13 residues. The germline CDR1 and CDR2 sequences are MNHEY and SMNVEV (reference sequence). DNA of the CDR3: TGTGCCAGCAGACAGGGGGCTAACTATGGCTACACCTTC. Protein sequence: CASRQGANYGYTF.

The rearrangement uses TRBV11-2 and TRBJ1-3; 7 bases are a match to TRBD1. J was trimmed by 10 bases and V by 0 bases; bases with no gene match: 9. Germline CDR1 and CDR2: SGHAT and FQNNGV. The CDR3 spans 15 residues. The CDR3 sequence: CASSLDRGQHLTIYF. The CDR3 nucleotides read TGTGCCAGCAGCTTAGATAGGGGACAGCATCTAACCATATATTTT.

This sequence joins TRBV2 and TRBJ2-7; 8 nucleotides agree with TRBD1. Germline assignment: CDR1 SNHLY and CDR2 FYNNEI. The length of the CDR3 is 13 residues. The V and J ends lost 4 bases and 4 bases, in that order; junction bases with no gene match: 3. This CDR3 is CASSGQGPYEQYF. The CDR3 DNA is TGTGCCAGCAGTGGACAGGGGCCTTACGAGCAGTACTTC.

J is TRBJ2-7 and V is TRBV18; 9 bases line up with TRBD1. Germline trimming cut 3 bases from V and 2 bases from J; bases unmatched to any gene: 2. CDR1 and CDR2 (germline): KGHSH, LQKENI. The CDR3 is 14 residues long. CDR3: CASSPGQGTYEQYF. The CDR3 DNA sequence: TGTGCCAGCTCACCGGGACAGGGTACCTACGAGCAGTACTTC.

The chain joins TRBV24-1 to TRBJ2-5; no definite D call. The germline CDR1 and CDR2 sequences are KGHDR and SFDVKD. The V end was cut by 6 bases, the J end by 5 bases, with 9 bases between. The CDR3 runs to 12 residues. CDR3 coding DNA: TGTGCCACCAGTTCAGAGGTGGAGACCCAGTACTTC. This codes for CATSSEVETQYF.

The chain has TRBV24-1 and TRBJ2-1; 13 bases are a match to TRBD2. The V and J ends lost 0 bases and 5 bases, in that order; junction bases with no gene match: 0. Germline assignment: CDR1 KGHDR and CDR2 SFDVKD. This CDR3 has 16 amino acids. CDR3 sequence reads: CATSDLGLAGDNEQFF. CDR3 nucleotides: TGTGCCACCAGTGATTTGGGACTAGCGGGGGACAATGAGCAGTTCTTC.

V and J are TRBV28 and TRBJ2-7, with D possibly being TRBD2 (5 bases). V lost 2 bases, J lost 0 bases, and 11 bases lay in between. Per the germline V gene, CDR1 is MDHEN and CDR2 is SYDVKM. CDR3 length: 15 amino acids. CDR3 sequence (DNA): TGTGCCAGCAGTTTAGGACTCGAGTACTCCTACGAGCAGTACTTC. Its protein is CASSLGLEYSYEQYF.

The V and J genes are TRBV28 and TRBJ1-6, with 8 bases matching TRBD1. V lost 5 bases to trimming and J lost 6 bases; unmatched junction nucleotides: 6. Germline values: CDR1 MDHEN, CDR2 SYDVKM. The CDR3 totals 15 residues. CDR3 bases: TGTGCCAGCAGTCCAGACAGGGGAAGTAATTCACCCCTCCACTTT. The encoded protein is CASSPDRGSNSPLHF.

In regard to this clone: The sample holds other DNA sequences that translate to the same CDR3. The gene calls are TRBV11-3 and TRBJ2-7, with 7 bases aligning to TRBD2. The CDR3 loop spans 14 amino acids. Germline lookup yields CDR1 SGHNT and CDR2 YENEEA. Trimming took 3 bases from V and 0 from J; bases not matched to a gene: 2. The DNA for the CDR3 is TGTGCCAGCAGCTTGGGGGGGAGCTCCTACGAGCAGTACTTC. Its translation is CASSLGGSSYEQYF. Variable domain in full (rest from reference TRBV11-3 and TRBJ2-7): EAGVVQSPRYKIIEKKQPVAFWCNPISGHNTLYWYLQNLGQGPELLIRYENEEAVDDSQLPKDRFSAERLKGVDSTLKIQPAELGDSAVYLCASSLGGSSYEQYFGPGTRLTVT.